This is a list of T cell receptor beta chains from one sample in a study of T cells in Graves' hyperthyroidism and ophthalmopathy. TCRdb re-called the multiplex PCR reads with MiXCR, one entry per CDR3 protein. The table lists a few hundred thousand distinct CDR3 sequences, roughly a sixth of them singletons. Sample: blood. The receptors originated from a woman aged 50 to 65 with Graves' hyperthyroidism. The CDR3 runs from the conserved cysteine through the conserved F or W. The D gene is left open where the match is weak. Clone size appears in some rows only: once, few, many, or a class for an expanded clone.

clone_size j_call v_call d_call cdr3_nt cdr3_aa
few TRBJ2-7 TRBV6-5 TRBD2 TGTGCCAGCAGTTACTTAGGGACTAGTCCTCCCGAGCAGTACTTC CASSYLGTSPPEQYF
many TRBJ2-7 TRBV6-1 NA TGTGCCAGCAGCTACGAGCAGTACTTC CASSYEQYF
NA TRBJ1-1 TRBV12-3/TRBV12-4 NA TGTGCCAGCAGTTTAGGGGAAAGTTACACTGAAGCTTTCTTT CASSLGESYTEAFF
many TRBJ2-1 TRBV28 TRBD1 TGTGCCAGCAGCCATATGGACAGGCCCACGGGGCAGTTCTTC CASSHMDRPTGQFF
many TRBJ1-4 TRBV6-1 TRBD1 TGTGCCAGCAGGGGACAGGACCGGCGAGGTGAAAAACTGTTTTTT CASRGQDRRGEKLFF
many TRBJ2-3 TRBV27 NA TGTGCCAGCAGTCCAAAGATCCTTCGTACCGAAGGCACAGATACGCAGTATTTT CASSPKILRTEGTDTQYF
few TRBJ2-7 TRBV27 TRBD2 TGTGCCAGCAGTATACGGACTAGCGGGCCGTCCTACGAGCAGTACTTC CASSIRTSGPSYEQYF
NA TRBJ2-1 TRBV27 TRBD1 TGTGCCAGCATTCGCGACAGGGGTGCAAATGAGCAGTTCTTC CASIRDRGANEQFF
many TRBJ2-3 TRBV30 TRBD1 TGTGCCTGGGGACAGGGTACGAGTACAGATACGCAGTATTTT CAWGQGTSTDTQYF
many TRBJ2-6 TRBV12-3/TRBV12-4 TRBD1 TGTGCCAGCAGTTCCCCGACAGGGGCCTTCTCTGGGGCCAACGTCCTGACTTTC CASSSPTGAFSGANVLTF
many TRBJ1-4 TRBV20-1 NA TGCAGTGGGAGGAAAAATGAAAAACTGTTTTTT CSGRKNEKLFF
NA TRBJ2-3 TRBV4-1 TRBD2 TGCGCCAGCAGCCAAGGACTAGCGGGCTACACAGATACGCAGTATTTT CASSQGLAGYTDTQYF
few TRBJ2-2 TRBV6-1 NA TGTGCCAGCGGCCAGATCCCTTCGACCGGGGAGCTGTTTTTT CASGQIPSTGELFF
few TRBJ2-7 TRBV11-3 TRBD1 TGTGCCAGCAGCTTATCGGGACAGGGGTGGGTCGAGCAGTACTTC CASSLSGQGWVEQYF
many TRBJ2-7 TRBV7-2 NA TGTGCCAGCAGCCCCCCCGGGGCTCCCTACGAGCAGTACTTC CASSPPGAPYEQYF
many TRBJ1-2 TRBV3-1 NA TGTGCCAGCAGCCATGGGGGGCAAGGCTATGGCTACACCTTC CASSHGGQGYGYTF
many TRBJ2-3 TRBV27 TRBD2 TGTGCCAGCAGTAGGGAGGGACTAGCGGTCACAGATACGCAGTATTTT CASSREGLAVTDTQYF
NA TRBJ2-1 TRBV6-1 TRBD2 TGTGCCAGCAGTCCACCTGGGACTACTAACAATGAGCAGTTCTTC CASSPPGTTNNEQFF
many TRBJ2-3 TRBV12-3/TRBV12-4 TRBD2 TGTGCCAGCAGGGGGACTAGCGGGTACACAGATACGCAGTATTTT CASRGTSGYTDTQYF
NA TRBJ2-7 TRBV3-1 NA TGTGCCAGCAGCCAAGAAGGGTTGAACCCTTTAAACGAGCAGTACTTC CASSQEGLNPLNEQYF
many TRBJ1-1 TRBV6-1 NA TGTGCCAGCAGTGAAGGGGGCGGCCCGAAGGGAGCTTTCTTT CASSEGGGPKGAFF
NA TRBJ2-7 TRBV11-2 TRBD1 TGTGCCAGCAGAGACCCCGGGACAGGGCGCTACGAGCAGTACTTC CASRDPGTGRYEQYF
few TRBJ2-3 TRBV5-1 TRBD2 TGCGCCAGCAGCTTCCGGACTAGCGGTCTCGAGGGAGATACGCAGTATTTT CASSFRTSGLEGDTQYF
many TRBJ2-4 TRBV12-3/TRBV12-4 TRBD2 TGTGCCAGCAGCCCCGGGGGGATGGTAGACATTCAGTACTTC CASSPGGMVDIQYF
NA TRBJ1-5 TRBV28 TRBD1 TGTGCCAGCAGTCCTGGACAGGGCAACAATCAGCCCCAGCATTTT CASSPGQGNNQPQHF
NA TRBJ1-1 TRBV11-2 NA TGTGCCAGCAGCTTAGAAAGTTCAGCGAACACTGAAGCTTTCTTT CASSLESSANTEAFF
NA TRBJ2-3 TRBV6-2/TRBV6-3 NA TGTGCCAGCAGTTCCAACTTACTAGAAAATACGCAGTATTTT CASSSNLLENTQYF
NA TRBJ2-3 TRBV10-3 NA TGTGCCATCACCGGGCCCGGAGATACGCAGTATTTT CAITGPGDTQYF
many TRBJ1-1 TRBV18 NA TGTGCCAGCTCACCATCGGGTAATAGTGTAGCTTTCTTT CASSPSGNSVAFF
NA TRBJ2-7 TRBV6-2/TRBV6-3 TRBD2 TGTGCCAGCAGTTACTTTAGCGGGGGCTCCTACGAGCAGTACTTC CASSYFSGGSYEQYF
NA TRBJ2-7 TRBV19 TRBD2 TGTGCCAGTAGTATTTACAGCGGGAGGACCGCCGCCTACGAGCAGTACTTC CASSIYSGRTAAYEQYF
many TRBJ2-7 TRBV2 TRBD1 TGTGCCAGAACCGGGACAGACTCCTACGAGCAGTACTTC CARTGTDSYEQYF
many TRBJ2-1 TRBV24-1 NA TGTGCCGCAGGGCGGGGCTCCTACAATGAGCAGTTCTTC CAAGRGSYNEQFF
NA TRBJ1-5 TRBV4-2 NA TGTGCCAGCAGCCAAGAGGCGGGTAATAATCAGCCCCAGCATTTT CASSQEAGNNQPQHF
NA TRBJ1-5 TRBV9 NA TGTGCCAGCAGCGGGGACCTTTCCGGGGGTCAGCCCCAGCATTTT CASSGDLSGGQPQHF
many TRBJ2-7 TRBV18 NA TGTGCCAGCTCCTCGGCGGGGGCATTCTACGAGCAGTACTTC CASSSAGAFYEQYF
NA TRBJ1-2 TRBV30 TRBD1 TGTGCCTGGAGCCGTGGCAGGGGGCCTGGGGGTGGCTACACCTTC CAWSRGRGPGGGYTF
many TRBJ2-1 TRBV28 NA TGTGCCAGCAGTCCCAGGACTAATGAGCAGTTCTTC CASSPRTNEQFF
NA TRBJ2-1 TRBV9 TRBD2 TGTGCCAGCAGCGTAGGGTGGACTAGCGGGAGTAATGAGCAGTTCTTC CASSVGWTSGSNEQFF
NA TRBJ1-1 TRBV7-9 NA TGTGCCAGCAGCTTAGCGCAGGGGCGCCCTGAAGCTTTCTTT CASSLAQGRPEAFF
few TRBJ2-3 TRBV27 TRBD1 TGTGCCAGCACCCCCGCCGGGACCCCAGGGGGTACAGATACGCAGTATTTT CASTPAGTPGGTDTQYF
many TRBJ1-1 TRBV7-9 NA TGTGCCAGCAGCTCGAACGACAAGAACACTGAAGCTTTCTTT CASSSNDKNTEAFF
many TRBJ1-2 TRBV19 NA TGTGCCAGTAGTGTGGGGAGACAGATCCTCTATGGCTACACCTTC CASSVGRQILYGYTF
NA TRBJ1-4 TRBV29-1 NA TGCAGCGTTTTCACTAATGAAAAACTGTTTTTT CSVFTNEKLFF
few TRBJ1-2 TRBV5-6 NA TGTGCCAGCAGCTCTCAACCGGGCCACTCAAGGATTGGCTACACCTTC CASSSQPGHSRIGYTF
many TRBJ2-1 TRBV4-1 NA TGCGCCAGCAGCCCCTTTTGGGAACGCGACGATGAGCAGTTCTTC CASSPFWERDDEQFF
many TRBJ1-2 TRBV11-2 NA TGTGCCAGCAGCTTAGTCCCAGGACAGTTCAATGGCTATGGCTACACCTTC CASSLVPGQFNGYGYTF
many TRBJ2-3 TRBV2 NA TGTGCCAGCATGGGGACTTTCCCAGATACGCAGTATTTT CASMGTFPDTQYF